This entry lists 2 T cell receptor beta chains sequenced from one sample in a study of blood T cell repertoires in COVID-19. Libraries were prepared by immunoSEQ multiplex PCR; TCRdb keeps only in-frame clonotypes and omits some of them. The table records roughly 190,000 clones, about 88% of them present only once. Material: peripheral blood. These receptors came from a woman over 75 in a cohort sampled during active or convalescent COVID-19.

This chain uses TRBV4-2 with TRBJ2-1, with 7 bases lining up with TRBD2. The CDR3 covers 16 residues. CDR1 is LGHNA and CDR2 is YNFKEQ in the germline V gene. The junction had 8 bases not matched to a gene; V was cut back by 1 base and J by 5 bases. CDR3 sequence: CASSQVLAGANNEQFF. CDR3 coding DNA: TGTGCCAGCAGCCAAGTTCTGGCGGGAGCAAACAATGAGCAGTTCTTC.

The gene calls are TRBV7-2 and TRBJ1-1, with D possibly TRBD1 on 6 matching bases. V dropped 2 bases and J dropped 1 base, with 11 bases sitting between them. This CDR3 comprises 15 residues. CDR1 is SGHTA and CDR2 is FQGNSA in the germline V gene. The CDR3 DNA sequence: TGTGCCAGCAGCTTAAATGCAGGGGAGAACACTGAAGCTTTCTTT. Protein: CASSLNAGENTEAFF. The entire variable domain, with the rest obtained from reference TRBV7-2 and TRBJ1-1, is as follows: GAGVSQSPSNKVTEKGKDVELRCDPISGHTALYWYRQSLGQGLEFLIYFQGNSAPDKSGLPSDRFSAERTGGSVSTLTIQRTQQEDSAVYLCASSLNAGENTEAFFGQGTRLTVV.